A single sample is the source of the 21 T cell receptor beta chains below, sequenced in a study of high-grade serous ovarian cancer treatment subgroups. The method was immunoSEQ multiplex PCR; TCRdb's version includes in-frame clones alone and lacks a portion of them. The table records around 20,000 clones, approximately 81% of them present only once. Tumor samples were taken before definitive surgery or chemotherapy. Input material: tumor tissue. These receptors all stem from a human donor with high-grade serous ovarian cancer.

This clone came up a few times. This sequence joins TRBV27 and TRBJ2-7, with 11 bases aligning to TRBD2. CDR1 is MNHEY and CDR2 is SMNVEV in the germline V gene (reference sequence). With 9 bases clipped from V and 3 bases from J, the junction kept 10 bases outside the gene matches. This CDR3 spans 15 amino acids. The CDR3 nucleotides read TGTGCCAGTCTACCACTAGCGGGAGAATGCTACGAGCAGTACTTC. Translating it yields CASLPLAGECYEQYF.

The chain is built from TRBV7-6 and TRBJ2-1; 8 bases are a match to TRBD2. The length of the CDR3 is 16 residues. J lost 4 bases, V lost 0 bases, and 5 bases had no gene match. Germline V CDR1 and CDR2: SGHVS, FNYEAQ. For the CDR3, the DNA is TGTGCCAGCAGCTTAGCGGCTAGCGGGTTATACAATGAGCAGTTCTTC. This encodes CASSLAASGLYNEQFF.

CDR3 nucleotides: TGCAGCGTTGAAGATCGGGGACAGGGGAGGGACGGCTACACCTTC. The encoded protein is CSVEDRGQGRDGYTF. The chain couples TRBV29-1 to TRBJ1-2, with 10 positions matching TRBD1. From germline, CDR1 is SQVTM and CDR2 ANQGSEA. This CDR3 is built from 15 residues. V lost 0 bases and J lost 8; bases outside the gene matches: 9.

This chain links TRBV19 with TRBJ2-2; 9 bases map to TRBD1. Germline V CDR1 and CDR2: LNHDA, SQIVND (reference sequence). This CDR3 comprises 14 residues. Germline trimming cut 6 bases from V and 6 bases from J; bases unmatched to any gene: 5. CDR3 protein: CASSPGQGAGELFF. The CDR3 region has the DNA TGTGCCAGTAGCCCGGGACAGGGAGCCGGGGAGCTGTTTTTT.

The rearrangement joins TRBV4-3 to TRBJ2-3, with TRBD2 identical over 9 bases. V shed 2 bases, J shed 9 bases, and the junction held 9 bases outside the gene matches. The CDR3 contains 15 residues. Per germline, CDR1 LGHNA and CDR2 YSLEER. The CDR3 DNA reads TGCGCCAGCAGCCAAACGGGAGCGGGAGGAGGCACGCAGTATTTT. It codes for CASSQTGAGGGTQYF.

The V call is TRBV6-6, the J call TRBJ2-7; no definite D call. With 2 bases removed from V and 0 bases from J, the gap between germline ends came to 8 bases. Germline-derived CDR1 and CDR2 are MNHNY and SVGAGI (reference sequence). This CDR3 comprises 14 residues. The CDR3: CASSYGNPSYEQYF. The CDR3 nucleotides are TGTGCCAGCAGTTACGGTAACCCCTCCTACGAGCAGTACTTC.

The genes are TRBV30 and TRBJ2-1; D gene uncertain. The germline gives CDR1 GTSNPN, CDR2 SVGIG (reference sequence). The CDR3 loop spans 11 amino acids. V was pared by 4 bases and J by 4 bases, with 5 bases between. The CDR3 here is CAWTQYNEQFF. Written as DNA, the CDR3 is TGTGCCTGGACGCAGTACAATGAGCAGTTCTTC.

This chain joins TRBV7-8 and TRBJ2-5; D may be TRBD1 or TRBD2 (7 bases each). This CDR3 has 15 residues. V was cut by 1 base and J by 5 bases, with 14 bases left in between. Germline V gives CDR1 SGHVS, CDR2 FQNEAQ. This CDR3 reads CASSLGAGGEETQYF. The DNA for the CDR3 is TGTGCCAGCAGCTTAGGAGCAGGGGGGGAGGAGACCCAGTACTTC. The entire variable domain, with the rest obtained from reference TRBV7-8 and TRBJ2-5, is as follows: GAGVSQSPRYKVAKRGQDVALRCDPISGHVSLFWYQQALGQGPEFLTYFQNEAQLDKSGLPSDRFFAERPEGSVSTLKIQRTQQEDSAVYLCASSLGAGGEETQYFGPGTRLLVL.

The CDR3: CASSPTQAGGPNEQFF. The CDR3 region has the DNA TGTGCCAGCAGCCCCACTCAAGCGGGAGGGCCCAATGAGCAGTTCTTC. The chain joins TRBV7-3 to TRBJ2-1, with TRBD2 matching over 10 bases. The CDR3 loop spans 16 amino acids. CDR1 is SGHTA and CDR2 is FQGTGA in the germline V gene. V shed 5 bases and J 6 bases; nucleotides not matched to a gene: 10.

The CDR3 sequence: CASRGTEDNQPQHF. The CDR3 DNA is TGTGCCAGCAGGGGGACGGAGGATAATCAGCCCCAGCATTTT. The V gene is TRBV7-7, the J gene TRBJ1-5; tentatively, D is TRBD1 (5 bases). CDR1 SSHAT and CDR2 FNYEAQ come from the germline V gene (reference sequence). The germline V and J ends were trimmed by 6 bases and 4 bases, with 13 bases remaining between them. The CDR3 sequence is 14 residues long. Full variable domain (rest looked up from reference TRBV7-7 and TRBJ1-5): GAGVSQSPRYKVTKRGQDVTLRCDPISSHATLYWYQQALGQGPEFLTYFNYEAQPDKSGLPSDRFSAERPEGSISTLTIQRTEQRDSAMYRCASRGTEDNQPQHFGDGTRLSIL.

This sequence joins TRBV19 and TRBJ2-5; 8 bases map to TRBD2. The trim removed 1 base at V and 3 bases at J, leaving 1 base unmatched. This CDR3 has 14 amino acids. The germline V gene encodes CDR1 LNHDA and CDR2 SQIVND (reference sequence). In DNA, the CDR3 is TGTGCCAGTAGTATAGCGGGAGGGGAAGAGACCCAGTACTTC. This encodes CASSIAGGEETQYF. Full variable domain (remainder filled in from reference TRBV19 and TRBJ2-5): DGGITQSPKYLFRKEGQNVTLSCEQNLNHDAMYWYRQDPGQGLRLIYYSQIVNDFQKGDIAEGYSVSREKKESFPLTVTSAQKNPTAFYLCASSIAGGEETQYFGPGTRLLVL.

This rearrangement joins TRBV28 to TRBJ1-2; tentatively, D is TRBD1 (5 bases). Germline loops: CDR1 MDHEN, CDR2 SYDVKM. The length of the CDR3 is 15 residues. The V gene lost 2 bases and the J gene lost 4 bases, with 14 bases spanning the gap. CDR3 nucleotides: TGTGCCAGCAGTTTAAATCAGAGGGGCGGCTATGGCTACACCTTC. Translating it yields CASSLNQRGGYGYTF.

A few counts support this clone. This sequence joins TRBV28 and TRBJ1-1, with D perhaps matching TRBD1 (5 bases). The CDR3 length is 14 residues. The germline CDR1 and CDR2 sequences are MDHEN and SYDVKM. With 2 bases removed from V and 6 bases from J, the gap between germline ends came to 13 bases. CDR3 in amino acids: CASSLRGRLAEAFF. CDR3 nucleotide sequence: TGTGCCAGCAGTTTACGGGGCAGGCTGGCTGAAGCTTTCTTT.

This clone was found once. The V call is TRBV19, the J call TRBJ2-1; TRBD2 aligns across 15 bases. The germline V gene encodes CDR1 LNHDA and CDR2 SQIVND (reference sequence). The trim removed 5 bases at V and 8 bases at J, leaving 7 bases unmatched. There are 16 residues in the CDR3. The CDR3 region is CASSSGTSGRRDEQFF. For the CDR3, the DNA is TGTGCCAGTAGTTCCGGGACTAGCGGGAGGAGGGATGAGCAGTTCTTC.

V gene TRBV27 combines with J gene TRBJ1-5; D ambiguous. Germline V gene lookup returns CDR1 MNHEY and CDR2 SMNVEV (reference sequence). The CDR3 spans 18 residues. V shed 6 bases and J shed 0 bases, with 21 bases lying between them. CDR3: CASRALEVGSHSNQPQHF. Here the CDR3 DNA reads TGTGCCAGCAGAGCACTGGAGGTCGGGTCACATAGCAATCAGCCCCAGCATTTT.

The chain recombines TRBV4-1 with TRBJ1-2; possible D gene TRBD1, 5 bases. From germline, CDR1 is MGHRA and CDR2 YSYEKL. The CDR3 covers 15 residues. The V gene lost 1 base and the J gene lost 0 bases, with 9 bases spanning the gap. Written as DNA, the CDR3 is TGCGCCAGCAGCCAAGGGGACGGTACTAACTATGGCTACACCTTC. This gives the protein CASSQGDGTNYGYTF.

This clone was counted between two and nine times. The rearrangement joins TRBV2 to TRBJ1-5, with D tentatively TRBD1 (6 bases). Between the trimmed V and J ends, which lost 3 bases and 3 bases, there was a span of 15 bases. The germline CDR1 and CDR2 sequences are SNHLY and FYNNEI. The length of the CDR3 is 16 residues. The CDR3 nucleotides are TGTGCCAGCAGTGATTGGACAGTTTCGGTCAATCAGCCCCAGCATTTT. Amino acids: CASSDWTVSVNQPQHF.

This chain links TRBV15 with TRBJ2-3; the D gene is possibly TRBD2 (7 bases). Trimming stripped 1 base from V and 8 bases from J, with 10 bases between. The CDR3 spans 13 residues. In germline, CDR1 is LNHNV, CDR2 YYDKDF (reference sequence). CDR3 loop: CATSRGGGATQYF. As DNA, the CDR3 is TGTGCCACCAGCAGAGGGGGGGGCGCTACGCAGTATTTT.

The gene calls are TRBV19 and TRBJ1-1; a possible D gene is TRBD1 (6 bases). The CDR3 consists of 13 residues. Deletions cut 6 bases from V and 4 bases from J, with 12 bases between. CDR1 is LNHDA, CDR2 SQIVND, per germline (reference sequence). As DNA, the CDR3 is TGTGCCAGTAGGCAGGGGTGGGGCACTGAAGCTTTCTTT. As protein: CASRQGWGTEAFF.

This rearrangement joins TRBV7-8 to TRBJ2-1; 7 bases align to TRBD2. The CDR3 is 15 residues long. J lost 6 bases, V lost 5 bases, and 10 bases had no gene match. CDR1 and CDR2 from the germline V gene are SGHVS and FQNEAQ. This CDR3 is CASSPAGPRGNEQFF. CDR3 coding DNA: TGTGCCAGCAGCCCAGCGGGACCCCGGGGCAATGAGCAGTTCTTC.

This clone was counted a few times. The chain joins TRBV28 to TRBJ2-7; 9 bases are shared with TRBD1. Germline CDR1 and CDR2: MDHEN and SYDVKM. This CDR3 is built from 14 residues. The trim removed 5 bases at V and 7 bases at J, leaving 9 bases unmatched. The CDR3 nucleotides are TGTGCCAGCAGTCCGGACAGGGGAGTGAGAGAGCAGTACTTC. Translation: CASSPDRGVREQYF.